Listed here are 12 T cell receptor beta chains from one sample, sequenced in a study of CD8 T cells in Susac syndrome (dated by TCRdb to between 2019 and 2020). Library preparation employed the immunoSEQ multiplex PCR assay. RNA was extracted using the RNeasy kit, and roughly 0.45 to 1 microgram was reverse transcribed with random hexamers. Using fastp trimming at Q25 and MiXCR clonotype assembly, TCRdb reanalyzed the public sequencing data and kept in-frame beta chains. Duplicate CDR3 protein sequences are folded into a single record with the most common DNA and genes. This sample holds approximately 120,000 distinct CDR3 sequences; about 95% were observed only once. The ten largest clones add up to more than 0.075% of the sample. The sequenced material came from CD4+ T cells from PBMCs. Receptors were obtained from a human donor in good health.

This clonotype was detected a few times. This chain uses TRBV18 with TRBJ1-2; D gene ambiguous. This CDR3 has 13 amino acids. The V end lost 2 bases, the J end lost 8 bases, and 12 bases lay between the germline ends. Germline CDR1 is KGHSH and CDR2 is LQKENI. The CDR3 spells CASSPELRSGYTF. The CDR3 DNA is TGTGCCAGCTCACCAGAGTTGAGGAGCGGCTACACCTTC.

V and J are TRBV7-2 and TRBJ2-7; 10 bases map to TRBD1. The CDR3 contains 15 residues. V shed 6 bases, J shed 1 base, and the junction held 6 bases outside the gene matches. From germline, CDR1 is SGHTA and CDR2 FQGNSA. CDR3 bases: TGTGCCAGCAGTTTCGGGACAGGGGTGTCCTACGAGCAGTACTTC. This encodes CASSFGTGVSYEQYF.

DNA of the CDR3: TGTGCCTGGAGTGTACAGCTGGGTGCATATGGCTACACCTTC. It translates to CAWSVQLGAYGYTF. The chain links TRBV30 to TRBJ1-2; D unclear. The CDR3 runs to 14 residues. The V gene lost 0 bases and the J gene lost 5 bases, with 13 bases spanning the gap. The germline CDR1 and CDR2 sequences are GTSNPN and SVGIG (reference sequence).

The rearrangement uses TRBV7-2 and TRBJ2-1, with 10 bases fitting TRBD2. V was pared by 0 bases and J by 7 bases, with 6 bases of the junction left unmatched. The CDR3 spans 16 residues. Germline CDR1 and CDR2: SGHTA and FQGNSA. The CDR3 loop reads CASSLAWLAGANEQFF. The CDR3 nucleotides are TGTGCCAGCAGCTTAGCATGGCTAGCGGGAGCGAATGAGCAGTTCTTC.

In the case of this clonotype: The junction departs from germline at one end; a sequencing error may be responsible. The V gene is TRBV10-2, the J gene TRBJ2-7; TRBD2 matches at 8 bases. Germline CDR1 WSHSY, CDR2 SAAADI. This CDR3 contains 15 residues. The CDR3 nucleotides read TGCGCCAGCAAGCCCAGCGGGGGTTTGTCCGTCGTGGCGGACTTC. It yields the protein CASKPSGGLSVVADF.

The chain carries TRBV29-1 and TRBJ2-5, with TRBD2 identical over 13 bases. CDR1 and CDR2 (germline): SQVTM, ANQGSEA. The CDR3 totals 12 residues. The J segment lost 9 bases and the V segment lost 7 bases, leaving 5 bases of the junction unmatched. The CDR3 DNA is TGCAGCGCCGAACTAGCGGGAGGGTCCCAGTACTTC. Protein sequence: CSAELAGGSQYF.

This chain uses TRBV6-1 with TRBJ1-2; D is perhaps TRBD1 (6 bases). The CDR3 consists of 16 residues. CDR1 and CDR2 (germline): MNHNS, SASEGT. Trimming cost V 2 bases and J 0 bases, with 13 bases left between them. CDR3 residues: CASSEKRTDPNYGYTF. The CDR3 DNA reads TGTGCCAGCAGTGAAAAGAGGACAGATCCTAACTATGGCTACACCTTC.

This sequence joins TRBV3-1 and TRBJ2-1; D gene ambiguous. The V gene's germline CDR1 is LGHDT and CDR2 YNNKEL (reference sequence). The CDR3 sequence is 14 residues long. V dropped 8 bases and J dropped 2 bases, with 13 bases sitting between them. CDR3 nucleotides: TGTGCCAGCGGTCGGGCGGCCACCTACAATGAGCAGTTCTTC. This translates into CASGRAATYNEQFF.

The V call is TRBV5-1, the J call TRBJ1-1; unclear D gene. CDR3 length equals 13 residues. Trimming removed 2 bases at V and 2 bases at J, with 7 bases between. Germline CDR1 SGHRS, CDR2 YFSETQ. Here the CDR3 DNA reads TGCGCCAGCAGCTTTACCTCTAACACTGAAGCTTTCTTT. Amino acid sequence: CASSFTSNTEAFF.

The chain links TRBV20-1 to TRBJ2-2, with D possibly TRBD2 on 5 matching bases. The V and J ends lost 3 bases and 1 base respectively, with 9 bases between them. The CDR3 totals 14 residues. Germline V gene sequence: CDR1 DFQATT, CDR2 SNEGSKA (reference sequence). The CDR3 protein is CSARTTMNTGELFF. DNA of the CDR3: TGCAGTGCTAGGACTACCATGAACACCGGGGAGCTGTTTTTT.

The chain uses TRBV6-1 and TRBJ2-1; 7 nucleotides line up with TRBD1. The CDR3 runs 16 residues. Germline V gene data show CDR1 as MNHNS and CDR2 as SASEGT. V dropped 2 bases and J dropped 7; count of bases not matched to a gene: 11. CDR3 region: CASSESPTGPWNEQFF. For the CDR3, the DNA is TGTGCCAGCAGTGAATCCCCGACAGGGCCATGGAATGAGCAGTTCTTC.

This clonotype was observed once. The V call is TRBV2, the J call TRBJ1-2, with D unresolved. Germline V gene lookup returns CDR1 SNHLY and CDR2 FYNNEI. Trimming removed 8 bases at V and 3 bases at J, with 13 bases between. The CDR3 extends over 13 amino acids. The CDR3 loop is CASGTDAYYGYTF. CDR3 bases: TGTGCCAGCGGTACGGACGCCTACTATGGCTACACCTTC.